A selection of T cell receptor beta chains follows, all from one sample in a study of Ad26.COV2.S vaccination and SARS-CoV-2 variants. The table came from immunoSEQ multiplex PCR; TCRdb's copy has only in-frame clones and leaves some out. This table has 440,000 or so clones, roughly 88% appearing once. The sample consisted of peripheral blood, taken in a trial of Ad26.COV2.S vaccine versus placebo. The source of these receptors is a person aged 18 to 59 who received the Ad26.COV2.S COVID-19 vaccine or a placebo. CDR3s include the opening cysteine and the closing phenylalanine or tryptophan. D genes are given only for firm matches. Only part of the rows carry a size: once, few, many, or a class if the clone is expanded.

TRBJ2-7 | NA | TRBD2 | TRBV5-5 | TGTGCCAGCAGCTTGGGGATTGGGGAGGGGAATTACGAGCAGTACTTC | CASSLGIGEGNYEQYF
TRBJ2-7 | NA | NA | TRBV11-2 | TGTGCCAGCAGACTCTCCGGGAGTGTTTACGAGCAGTACTTC | CASRLSGSVYEQYF
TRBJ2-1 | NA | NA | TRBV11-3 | TGTGCCAGCAGCCCCGCCGGGACCACAATAGGGAATGAGCAGTTCTTC | CASSPAGTTIGNEQFF
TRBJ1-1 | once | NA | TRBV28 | TGTGCCAGCAGCGACGTCCGAAGGACTGAAGCTTTCTTT | CASSDVRRTEAFF
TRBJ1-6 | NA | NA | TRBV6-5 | TGTGCCAGCAGTAGGACAGTGGATAATTCACCCCTCCACTTT | CASSRTVDNSPLHF
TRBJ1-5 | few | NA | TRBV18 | TGTGCCAGCTCATCGGACGGAGGCCAAATTCAGCCCCAGCATTTT | CASSSDGGQIQPQHF
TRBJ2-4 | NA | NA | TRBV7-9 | TGTGCCAGCAGCTTAGAGGACACAAACATAGCCAAAAACATTCAGTACTTC | CASSLEDTNIAKNIQYF
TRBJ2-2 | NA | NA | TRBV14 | TGTGCCAGCAGCCCGACAAGATACACCGGGGAGCTGTTTTTT | CASSPTRYTGELFF
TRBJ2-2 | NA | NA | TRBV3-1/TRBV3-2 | TGTGCCAGCAGCTCAATCCGAGGCACCGGGGAGCTGTTTTTT | CASSSIRGTGELFF
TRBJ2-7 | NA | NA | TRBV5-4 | TGTGCCAGCAGCTTAGGTGGCGGAGCGGGCTACTCCTACGAGCAGTACTTC | CASSLGGGAGYSYEQYF
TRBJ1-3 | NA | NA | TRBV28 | TGTGCCAGTTTAAACACTGGAAACACCATATATTTT | CASLNTGNTIYF
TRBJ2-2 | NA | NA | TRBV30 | TGTGCCTGGACCATAAACAGGCTGATCACCGGGGAGCTGTTTTTT | CAWTINRLITGELFF
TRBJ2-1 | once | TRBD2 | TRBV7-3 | TGTGCCAGCAGCCAGTCTCTAGCGGGAGGTTGGAATGAGCAGTTCTTC | CASSQSLAGGWNEQFF
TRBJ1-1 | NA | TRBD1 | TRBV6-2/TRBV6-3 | TGTGCCAGCAGCCTCGGATACAGGGGCACTGAAGCTTTCTTT | CASSLGYRGTEAFF
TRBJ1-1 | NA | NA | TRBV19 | TGTGCCAGTAGTGTGGGGGGGGCAAGCACTGAAGCTTTCTTT | CASSVGGASTEAFF
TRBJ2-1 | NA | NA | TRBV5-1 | TGCGCCAGCACCGTGGGTCGAGGGAGTGCTTCCAATGAGCAGTTCTTC | CASTVGRGSASNEQFF
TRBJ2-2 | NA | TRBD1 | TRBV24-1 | TGTGCCACCCAAAGGACAGGGGGCTCCGGGGAGCTGTTTTTT | CATQRTGGSGELFF
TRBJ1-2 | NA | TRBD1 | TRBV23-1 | TGCGCCAGCACCCAGTCGACTGGTTATGGTCCACAGGGGTGTTATGGCTACACCTTC | CASTQSTGYGPQGCYGYTF
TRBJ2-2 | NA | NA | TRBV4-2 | TGTGCCAGCAGCCAAGATAAGCAGGGTTGGGGGGAGCTGTTTTTT | CASSQDKQGWGELFF
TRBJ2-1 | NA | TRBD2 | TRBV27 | TGTGCCAGCAGTCCTCTATCCCCGGGAGGCCCCTACAATGAGCAGTTCTTC | CASSPLSPGGPYNEQFF
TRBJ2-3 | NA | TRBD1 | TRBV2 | TGTGCCAGCGCACAGGGGTTGGCAGATACGCAGTATTTT | CASAQGLADTQYF
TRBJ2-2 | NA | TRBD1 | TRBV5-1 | TGCGCCAGCAGCTTGGGACAGGGGGGCACCGGGGAGCTGTTTTTT | CASSLGQGGTGELFF
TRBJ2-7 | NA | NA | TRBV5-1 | TGCGCCAGCAGCCAAAGTCCCCTAGGGCCCAGCTCCTACGAGCAGTACTTC | CASSQSPLGPSSYEQYF
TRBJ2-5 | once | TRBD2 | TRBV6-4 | TGTGCCAGCAGCGGGGGACTAGCGGGAGAGGGTTTAGAAGAGACCCAGTACTTC | CASSGGLAGEGLEETQYF
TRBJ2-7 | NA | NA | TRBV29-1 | TGCAGCGTTGAAGGGACGGCGGGCTCCTACGAGCAGTACTTC | CSVEGTAGSYEQYF
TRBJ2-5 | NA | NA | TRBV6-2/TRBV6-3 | TGTGCCAGCAGTTACGGACGGGAGACCCAGTACTTC | CASSYGRETQYF
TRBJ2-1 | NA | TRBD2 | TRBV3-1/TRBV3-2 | TGTGCCAGCAGCCATACAGCGGGAGGGGATGAGCAGTTCTTC | CASSHTAGGDEQFF
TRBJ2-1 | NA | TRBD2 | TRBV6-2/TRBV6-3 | TGTGCCAGCAGTCACGGCGGGGGCTCCTACAATGAGCAGTTCTTC | CASSHGGGSYNEQFF
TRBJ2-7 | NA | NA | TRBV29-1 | TGCAGCGTTCCATGGGCAGGGGACGTTTCCTACGAGCAGTACTTC | CSVPWAGDVSYEQYF
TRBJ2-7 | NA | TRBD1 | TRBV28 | TGTGCCAGCAGGGACAGGGGACTCTACGAGCAGTACTTC | CASRDRGLYEQYF
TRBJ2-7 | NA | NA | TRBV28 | TGTGCCAGCAGTTTAACGACGGGTGCCTACGAGCAGTACTTC | CASSLTTGAYEQYF
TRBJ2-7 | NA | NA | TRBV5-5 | TGTGCCAGCAGCTTGGGGCAGAACTACGAGCAGTACTTC | CASSLGQNYEQYF
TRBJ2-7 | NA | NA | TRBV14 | TGTGCCAGCAGCCAAGGACATTCCTACGAGCAGTACTTC | CASSQGHSYEQYF
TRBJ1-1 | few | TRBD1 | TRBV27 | TGTGCCAGCAGTACCGGGACAGGGGACACTGAAGCTTTCTTT | CASSTGTGDTEAFF
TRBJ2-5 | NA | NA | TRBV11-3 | TGTGCCAGCAGCTCAGGACGCGGGCTAGAGAGGACCCAGTACTTC | CASSSGRGLERTQYF
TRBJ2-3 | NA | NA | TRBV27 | TGTGCCAGCAGCCTTCTCGGGAGTGCGACAGATACGCAGTATTTT | CASSLLGSATDTQYF
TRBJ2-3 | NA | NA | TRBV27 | TGTGCCAGCAGCAAGGGGACAGATACGCAGTATTTT | CASSKGTDTQYF
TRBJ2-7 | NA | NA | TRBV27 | TGTGCCAGCAGTTCCCGCCCGAGGTGGTTCCGGGGCGAGCAGTACTTC | CASSSRPRWFRGEQYF
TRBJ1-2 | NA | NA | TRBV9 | TGTGCCAGCAGCGTTAATCAAGGTGGCTACACCTTC | CASSVNQGGYTF
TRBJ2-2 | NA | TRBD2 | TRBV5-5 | TGTGCCAGCATCCTTACTAGCGGAGGCAACACCGGGGAGCTGTTTTTT | CASILTSGGNTGELFF
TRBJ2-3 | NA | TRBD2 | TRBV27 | TGTGCCAGCAGCCGGGGACTAGCGGGAGGGCCGGGGGCAGATACGCAGTATTTT | CASSRGLAGGPGADTQYF
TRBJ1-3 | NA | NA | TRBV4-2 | TGTGCCAGCAGCCAGGGTCGCTCTGGAAACACCATATATTTT | CASSQGRSGNTIYF
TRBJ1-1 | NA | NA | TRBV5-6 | TGTGCCAGCAGCTTGAGACAGTATGAAGCTTTCTTT | CASSLRQYEAFF
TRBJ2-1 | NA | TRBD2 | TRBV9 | TGTGCCAGCAGCGTAGCTGGTAGGAGCGGGAGATGGAATGAGCAGTTCTTC | CASSVAGRSGRWNEQFF
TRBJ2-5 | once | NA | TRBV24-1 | TGTGCCACCAGTGACCCCCAAGAGACCCAGTACTTC | CATSDPQETQYF
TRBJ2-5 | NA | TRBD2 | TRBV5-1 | TGCGCCAGCAGCCCGGGGGCTAGCGGGAGTTCAGAGACCCAGTACTTC | CASSPGASGSSETQYF
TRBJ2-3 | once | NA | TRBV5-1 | TGCGCCAGCAGCGAGGAAGCCCCAAGCACAGATACGCAGTATTTT | CASSEEAPSTDTQYF
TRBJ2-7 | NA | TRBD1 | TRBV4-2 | TGTGCCAGCAGCCAAAGGACAGGGGACGAGCAGTACTTC | CASSQRTGDEQYF
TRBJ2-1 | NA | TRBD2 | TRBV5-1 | TGCGCCAGCAGCTTCCGGATAGCGGGCCTATCCTACAATGAGCAGTTCTTC | CASSFRIAGLSYNEQFF
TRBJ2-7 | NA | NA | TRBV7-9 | TGTGCCAGCAGCAAGTCCTACGAGCAGTACTTC | CASSKSYEQYF
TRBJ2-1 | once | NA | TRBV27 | TGTGCCAGCCGGGACTTCGACTACAATGAGCAGTTCTTC | CASRDFDYNEQFF
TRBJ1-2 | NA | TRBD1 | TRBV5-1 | TGCGCCAGCAGCTTGAGCCAGGGGGCGAGCTATGGCTACACCTTC | CASSLSQGASYGYTF
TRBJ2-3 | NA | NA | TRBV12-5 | TGTGCTAGTGCCTTGACAGGCGGCACAGATACGCAGTATTTT | CASALTGGTDTQYF
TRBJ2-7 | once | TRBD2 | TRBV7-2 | TGTGCCAGCAGCTTCAGCGGGGGCCTTTCCTACGAGCAGTACTTC | CASSFSGGLSYEQYF
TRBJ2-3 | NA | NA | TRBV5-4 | TGTGCCAGCACCGATCCGGGACTTTTTACCCCAGAAGATACGCAGTATTTT | CASTDPGLFTPEDTQYF